The TCR beta chain described here comes from a study of shared T cell receptors in the human thymus. J gave up 3 bases and V 3 bases, and 4 bases lay outside the gene matches. CDR1 and CDR2 (germline): SGHTA, FQGNSA. The CDR3 contains 16 residues. Clones were sequenced by immunoSEQ multiplex PCR, and TCRdb holds only the in-frame ones, with some missing. The sample contains roughly 550,000 clones, about 84% of which appear only once. These sequences were also reported in another study, on human thymus T cells. Turning to that study: Congenital heart defects were the reason for the corrective surgery that the donors, healthy Finnish infants, were having. In corrective heart surgery, resections were taken, and these provided the thymus tissue. Thymic as well as blood repertoires seemed to favor certain V and J genes unevenly. Overlap was high between thymic repertoires from unrelated individuals, as reported in related research.

The sample taken for sequencing was thymocytes. This sequence joins TRBV7-2 and TRBJ2-7; 14 nucleotides agree with TRBD2. The sequence derives from a boy under three years old with a congenital heart defect. The CDR3 DNA reads as TGTGCCAGCAGCTTTTCAGGACTAGCGGGAGGCTACGAGCAGTACTTC. This encodes CASSFSGLAGGYEQYF.